The 4 T cell receptor beta chains below were found in one sample sequenced in a study of T cell responses to AZD1222 COVID-19 vaccine. Generated by immunoSEQ multiplex PCR, the TCRdb table keeps only in-frame clones and is missing some. The profile shows over 90,000 clones, approximately 87% of them singletons. Here the sequenced sample was peripheral blood, taken 28 days after the second AZD1222 dose. The receptor source for this set is an adult who received the AZD1222 COVID-19 vaccine.

This chain connects TRBV30 to TRBJ1-1; no reliable D call. The germline V gene has CDR1 GTSNPN and CDR2 SVGIG (reference sequence). The CDR3 length is 13 residues. Trimming pared 3 bases from V and 5 bases from J, leaving 13 bases between. The CDR3 DNA sequence: TGTGCCTGGAGCCTAGGGTTTCAGACTGAAGCTTTCTTT. It yields the protein CAWSLGFQTEAFF.

V and J are TRBV18 and TRBJ1-5, with D unclear. The CDR3 runs 16 residues. Germline loops: CDR1 KGHSH, CDR2 LQKENI. Trimming left V 6 bases short and J 2 bases short, with 17 bases between. The CDR3 DNA sequence: TGTGCCAGCTCCCCGGCGGTGGAGCCAGGCAATCAGCCCCAGCATTTT. Its protein is CASSPAVEPGNQPQHF.

The chain combines TRBV30 with TRBJ1-2, with D uncertain. The ends were cut back, 4 bases at V and 0 bases at J, with 12 bases in the middle. The CDR3 has 14 residues. Germline V gene sequence: CDR1 GTSNPN, CDR2 SVGIG (reference sequence). In DNA, the CDR3 is TGTGCCTGGACGGGGTTGGGGTCTAACTATGGCTACACCTTC. Amino acids: CAWTGLGSNYGYTF. The whole variable domain, remainder taken from reference TRBV30 and TRBJ1-2, is SQTIHQWPATLVQPVGSPLSLECTVEGTSNPNLYWYRQAAGRGLQLLFYSVGIGQISSEVPQNLSASRPQDRQFILSSKKLLLSDSGFYLCAWTGLGSNYGYTFGSGTRLTVV.

This clone was seen once. The chain recombines TRBV7-3 with TRBJ1-1; D might be TRBD1 (5 bases). Germline V gene data show CDR1 as SGHTA and CDR2 as FQGTGA. This CDR3 comprises 14 residues. Trimming cost V 2 bases and J 1 base, with 8 bases left between them. CDR3 region: CASSLSGGNTEAFF. As DNA, the CDR3 is TGTGCCAGCAGCTTATCCGGGGGGAACACTGAAGCTTTCTTT.